The T cell receptor (beta chain) under discussion was sequenced for a study of OX40 agonist ivuxolimab in advanced cancers. V shed 3 bases and J shed 4 bases, with 16 bases lying between them. Germline lookup yields CDR1 MDHEN and CDR2 SYDVKM. The CDR3 sequence is 16 residues long. The protocol was immunoSEQ multiplex PCR, while the TCRdb copy is restricted to in-frame clones and leaves out a portion. The data contain about 76,000 clones, 70% to 90% of them singletons. The clonotype originates from an adult with an advanced solid tumor such as melanoma, head and neck, liver or kidney cancer. The material sequenced was CD4+ or CD8+ T cells sorted from blood, taken in a trial of the OX40 agonist ivuxolimab. This chain uses TRBV28 with TRBJ1-5, with D possibly matching TRBD1 (5 bases). The CDR3 sequence is CASSLRDRRGNQPQHF. The CDR3 DNA is TGTGCCAGCAGTTTGCGGGACCGACGCGGAAATCAGCCCCAGCATTTT.